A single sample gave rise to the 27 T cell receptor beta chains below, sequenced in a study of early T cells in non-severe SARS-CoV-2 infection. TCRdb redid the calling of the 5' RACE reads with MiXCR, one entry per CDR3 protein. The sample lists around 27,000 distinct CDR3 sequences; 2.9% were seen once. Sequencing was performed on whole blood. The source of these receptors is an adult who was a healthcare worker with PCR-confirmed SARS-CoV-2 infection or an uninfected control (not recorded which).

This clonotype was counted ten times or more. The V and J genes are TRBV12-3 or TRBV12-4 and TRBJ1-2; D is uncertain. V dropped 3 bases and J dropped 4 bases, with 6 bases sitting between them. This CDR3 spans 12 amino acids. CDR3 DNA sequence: TGTGCCAGCAGTTTTGAGACCTATGGCTACACCTTC. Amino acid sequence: CASSFETYGYTF.

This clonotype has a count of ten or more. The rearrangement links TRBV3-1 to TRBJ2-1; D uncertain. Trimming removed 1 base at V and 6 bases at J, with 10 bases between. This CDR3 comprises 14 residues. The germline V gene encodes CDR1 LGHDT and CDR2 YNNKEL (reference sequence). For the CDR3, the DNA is TGTGCCAGCAGCCAAGTTGGCTCAATCAATGAGCAGTTCTTC. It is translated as CASSQVGSINEQFF.

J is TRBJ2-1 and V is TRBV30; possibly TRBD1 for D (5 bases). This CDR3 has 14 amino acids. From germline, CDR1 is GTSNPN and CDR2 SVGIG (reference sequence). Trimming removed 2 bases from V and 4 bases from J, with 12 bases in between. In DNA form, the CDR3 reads TGTGCCTGGAGTTATGCAGGGCTTTACAATGAGCAGTTCTTC. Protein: CAWSYAGLYNEQFF.

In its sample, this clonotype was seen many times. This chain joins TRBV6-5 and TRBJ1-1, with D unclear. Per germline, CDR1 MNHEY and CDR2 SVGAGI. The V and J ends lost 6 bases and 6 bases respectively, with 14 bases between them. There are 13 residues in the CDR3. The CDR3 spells CASSLLGGSEAFF. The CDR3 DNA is TGTGCCAGCAGCTTACTCGGTGGATCTGAAGCTTTCTTT.

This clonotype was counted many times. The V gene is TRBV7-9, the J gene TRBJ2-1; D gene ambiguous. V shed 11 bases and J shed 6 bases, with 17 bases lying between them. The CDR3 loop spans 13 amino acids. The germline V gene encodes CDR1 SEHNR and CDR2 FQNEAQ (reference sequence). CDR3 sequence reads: CALSYPPPNEQFF. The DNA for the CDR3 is TGTGCCCTTAGTTACCCGCCCCCCAATGAGCAGTTCTTC.

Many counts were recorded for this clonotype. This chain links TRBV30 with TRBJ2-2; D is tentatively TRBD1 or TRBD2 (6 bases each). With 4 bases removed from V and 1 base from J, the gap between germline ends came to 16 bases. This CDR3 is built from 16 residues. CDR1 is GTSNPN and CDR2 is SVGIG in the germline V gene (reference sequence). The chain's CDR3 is CAWTPRGALNTGELFF. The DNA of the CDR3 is TGTGCCTGGACCCCAAGGGGGGCCCTGAACACCGGGGAGCTGTTTTTT. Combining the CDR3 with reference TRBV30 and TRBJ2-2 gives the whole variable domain SQTIHQWPATLVQPVGSPLSLECTVEGTSNPNLYWYRQAAGRGLQLLFYSVGIGQISSEVPQNLSASRPQDRQFILSSKKLLLSDSGFYLCAWTPRGALNTGELFFGEGSRLTVL.

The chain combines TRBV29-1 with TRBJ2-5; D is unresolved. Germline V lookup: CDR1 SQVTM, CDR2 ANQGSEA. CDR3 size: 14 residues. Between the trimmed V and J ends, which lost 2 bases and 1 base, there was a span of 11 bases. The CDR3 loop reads CSVEIADLQETQYF. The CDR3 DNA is TGCAGCGTTGAAATAGCAGATCTCCAAGAGACCCAGTACTTC.

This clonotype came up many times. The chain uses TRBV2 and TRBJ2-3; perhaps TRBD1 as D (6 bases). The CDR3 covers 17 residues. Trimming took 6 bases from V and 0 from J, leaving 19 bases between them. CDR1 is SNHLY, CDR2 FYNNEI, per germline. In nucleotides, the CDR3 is TGTGCCAGCAGAGGTAGACTCAGGGGTTGGAGCACAGATACGCAGTATTTT. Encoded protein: CASRGRLRGWSTDTQYF.

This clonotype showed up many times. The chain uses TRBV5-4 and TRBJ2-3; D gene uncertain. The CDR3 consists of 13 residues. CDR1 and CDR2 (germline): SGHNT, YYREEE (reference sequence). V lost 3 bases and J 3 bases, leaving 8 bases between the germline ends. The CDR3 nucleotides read TGTGCCAGCAGCTACGCAGGAACAGATACGCAGTATTTT. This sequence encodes CASSYAGTDTQYF. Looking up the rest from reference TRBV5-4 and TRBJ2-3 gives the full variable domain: ETGVTQSPTHLIKTRGQQVTLRCSSQSGHNTVSWYQQALGQGPQFIFQYYREEENGRGNFPPRFSGLQFPNYSSELNVNALELDDSALYLCASSYAGTDTQYFGPGTRLTVL.

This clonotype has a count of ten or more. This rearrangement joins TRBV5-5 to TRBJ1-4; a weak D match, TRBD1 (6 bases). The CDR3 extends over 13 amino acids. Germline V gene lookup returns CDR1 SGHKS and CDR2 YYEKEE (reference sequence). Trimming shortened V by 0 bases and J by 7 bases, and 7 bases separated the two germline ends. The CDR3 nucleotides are TGTGCCAGCAGCTTGGGACAGGTTGAAAAACTGTTTTTT. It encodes CASSLGQVEKLFF.

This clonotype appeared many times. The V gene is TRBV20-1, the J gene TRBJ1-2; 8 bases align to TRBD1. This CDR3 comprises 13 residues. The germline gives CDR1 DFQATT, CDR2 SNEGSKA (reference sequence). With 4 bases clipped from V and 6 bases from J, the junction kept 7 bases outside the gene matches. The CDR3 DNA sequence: TGCAGTGCTATTGAGACAGGGGTTGATGGCTACACCTTC. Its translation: CSAIETGVDGYTF.

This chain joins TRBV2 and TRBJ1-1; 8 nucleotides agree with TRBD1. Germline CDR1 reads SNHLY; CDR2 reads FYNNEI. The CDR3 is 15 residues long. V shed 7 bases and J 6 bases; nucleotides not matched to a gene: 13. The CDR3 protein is CASTTLRGHLPEAFF. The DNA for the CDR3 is TGTGCCAGCACTACCCTCAGGGGGCATCTTCCTGAAGCTTTCTTT.

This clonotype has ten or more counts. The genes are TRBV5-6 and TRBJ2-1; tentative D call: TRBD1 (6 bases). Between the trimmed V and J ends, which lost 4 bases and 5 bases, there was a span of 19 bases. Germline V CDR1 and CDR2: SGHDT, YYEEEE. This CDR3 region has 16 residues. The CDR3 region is CASSRTTGRGNNEQFF. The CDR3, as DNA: TGTGCCAGCAGCCGCACGACAGGCCGGGGTAACAATGAGCAGTTCTTC.

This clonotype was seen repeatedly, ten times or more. The CDR3 region has the DNA TGTGCCAGCAGTGAGGGGGGTAATGAGCAGTTCTTC. It is translated as CASSEGGNEQFF. This chain links TRBV2 with TRBJ2-1; D is perhaps TRBD2 (6 bases). Germline CDR1 and CDR2: SNHLY and FYNNEI. Trimming shortened V by 3 bases and J by 7 bases, and 7 bases separated the two germline ends. This CDR3 is 12 amino acids long.

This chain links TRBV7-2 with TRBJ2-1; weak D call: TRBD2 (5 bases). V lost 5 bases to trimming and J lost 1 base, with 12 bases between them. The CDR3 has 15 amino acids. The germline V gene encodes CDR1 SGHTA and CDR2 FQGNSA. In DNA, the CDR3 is TGTGCCAGCAGCACACGCCGACTATCCTACAATGAGCAGTTCTTC. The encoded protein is CASSTRRLSYNEQFF.

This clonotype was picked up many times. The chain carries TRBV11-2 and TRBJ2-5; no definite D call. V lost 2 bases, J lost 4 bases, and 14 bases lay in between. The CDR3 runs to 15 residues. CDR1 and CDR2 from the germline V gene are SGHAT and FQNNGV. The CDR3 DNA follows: TGTGCCAGCAGCTTAAGAACCCCGGTGGGAGAGACCCAGTACTTC. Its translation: CASSLRTPVGETQYF. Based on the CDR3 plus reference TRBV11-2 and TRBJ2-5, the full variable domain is EAGVAQSPRYKIIEKRQSVAFWCNPISGHATLYWYQQILGQGPKLLIQFQNNGVVDDSQLPKDRFSAERLKGVDSTLKIQPAKLEDSAVYLCASSLRTPVGETQYFGPGTRLLVL.

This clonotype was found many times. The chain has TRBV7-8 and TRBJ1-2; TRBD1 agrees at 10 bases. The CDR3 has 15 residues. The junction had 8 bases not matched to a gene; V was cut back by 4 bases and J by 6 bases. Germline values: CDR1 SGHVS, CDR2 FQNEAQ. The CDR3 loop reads CASSSETGGVNGYTF. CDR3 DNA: TGTGCCAGCAGCTCGGAGACAGGGGGCGTTAATGGCTACACCTTC.

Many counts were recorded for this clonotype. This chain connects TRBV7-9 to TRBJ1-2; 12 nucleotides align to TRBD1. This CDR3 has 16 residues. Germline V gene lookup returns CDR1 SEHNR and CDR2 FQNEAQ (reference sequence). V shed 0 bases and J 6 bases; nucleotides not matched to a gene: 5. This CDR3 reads CASSLARGTGGHGYTF. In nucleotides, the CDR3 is TGTGCCAGCAGCTTAGCTCGAGGGACAGGGGGCCATGGCTACACCTTC.

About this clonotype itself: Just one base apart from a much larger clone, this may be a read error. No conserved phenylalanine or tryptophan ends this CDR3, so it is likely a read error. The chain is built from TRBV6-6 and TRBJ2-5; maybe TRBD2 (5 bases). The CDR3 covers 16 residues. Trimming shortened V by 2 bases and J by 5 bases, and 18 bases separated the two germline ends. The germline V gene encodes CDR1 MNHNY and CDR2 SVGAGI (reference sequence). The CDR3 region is CASSYTVLGSSETQYL. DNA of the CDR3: TGTGCCAGCAGTTACACCGTGCTGGGGAGTTCGGAGACCCAGTACCTC.

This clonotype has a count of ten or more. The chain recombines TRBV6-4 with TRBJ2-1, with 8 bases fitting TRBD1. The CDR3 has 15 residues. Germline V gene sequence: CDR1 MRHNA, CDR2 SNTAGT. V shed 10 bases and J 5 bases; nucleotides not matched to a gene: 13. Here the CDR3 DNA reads TGTGCCACCGTTGGAGCAGGGGGCGGGAACAATGAGCAGTTCTTC. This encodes CATVGAGGGNNEQFF.

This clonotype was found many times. This CDR3 reads CASSSHFSSYEQYV. The DNA for the CDR3 is TGCGCCAGCAGCTCTCATTTTAGCTCCTACGAGCAGTACGTC. The chain is built from TRBV5-1 and TRBJ2-7; no reliable D call. Germline V gene lookup returns CDR1 SGHRS and CDR2 YFSETQ. The length of the CDR3 is 14 residues. V lost 3 bases, J lost 0 bases, and 10 bases lay in between.

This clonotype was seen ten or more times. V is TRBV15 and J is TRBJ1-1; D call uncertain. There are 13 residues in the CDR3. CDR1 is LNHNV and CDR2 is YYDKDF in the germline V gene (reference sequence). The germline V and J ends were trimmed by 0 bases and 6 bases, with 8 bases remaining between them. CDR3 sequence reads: CATSRDARAEAFF. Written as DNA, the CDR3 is TGTGCCACCAGCAGAGACGCGAGGGCTGAAGCTTTCTTT.

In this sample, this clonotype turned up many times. The CDR3 reads CASSGGHLNEKLFF. CDR3 in DNA: TGTGCCAGCAGCGGGGGACACCTTAATGAAAAACTGTTTTTT. The chain links TRBV6-1 to TRBJ1-4, with a possible D match to TRBD1 (6 bases). Deletions cut 6 bases from V and 4 bases from J, with 12 bases between. The CDR3 totals 14 residues. CDR1 and CDR2 (germline): MNHNS, SASEGT.

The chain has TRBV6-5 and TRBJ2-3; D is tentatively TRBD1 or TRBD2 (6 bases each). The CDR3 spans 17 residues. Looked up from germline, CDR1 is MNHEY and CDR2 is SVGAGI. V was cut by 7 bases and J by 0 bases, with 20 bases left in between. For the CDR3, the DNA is TGTGCCAGCACCCTTACCCACGGGGGCCAAAGCACAGATACGCAGTATTTT. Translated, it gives CASTLTHGGQSTDTQYF.

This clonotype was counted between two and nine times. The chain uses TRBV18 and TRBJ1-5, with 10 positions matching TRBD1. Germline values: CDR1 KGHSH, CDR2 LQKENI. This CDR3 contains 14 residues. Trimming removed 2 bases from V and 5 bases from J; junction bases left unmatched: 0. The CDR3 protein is CASSPGQGDQPQHF. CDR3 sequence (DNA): TGTGCCAGCTCACCAGGACAGGGGGATCAGCCCCAGCATTTT.

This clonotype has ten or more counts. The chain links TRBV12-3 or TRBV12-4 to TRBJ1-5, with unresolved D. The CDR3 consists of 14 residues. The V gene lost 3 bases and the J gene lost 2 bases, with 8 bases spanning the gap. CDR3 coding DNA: TGTGCCAGCAGTTTGGGGAGGGGCAATCAGCCCCAGCATTTT. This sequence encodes CASSLGRGNQPQHF.

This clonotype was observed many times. The DNA for the CDR3 is TGTGCCAGCAGCGCGGGCCATCTAGCGGGGGGACAAGAGACCCAGTACTTC. Amino acid sequence: CASSAGHLAGGQETQYF. The chain links TRBV11-3 to TRBJ2-5; 11 nucleotides agree with TRBD2. CDR3 length equals 17 residues. Germline CDR1 and CDR2: SGHNT and YENEEA. After removal of 5 bases from V and 2 bases from J, the junction contained 10 bases not matched to a gene.